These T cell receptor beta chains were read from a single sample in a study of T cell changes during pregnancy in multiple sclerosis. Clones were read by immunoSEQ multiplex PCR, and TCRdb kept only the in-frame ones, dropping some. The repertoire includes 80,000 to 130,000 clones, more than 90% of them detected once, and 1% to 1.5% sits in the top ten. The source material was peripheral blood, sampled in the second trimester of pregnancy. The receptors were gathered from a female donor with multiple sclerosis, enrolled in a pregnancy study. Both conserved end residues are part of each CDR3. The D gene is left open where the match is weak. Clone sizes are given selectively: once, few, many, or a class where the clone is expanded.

CDR3 DNA: TGTGCCAGCTCTCAAGATCGACAGGCCTACGAGCAGTACTTC; CDR3 protein: CASSQDRQAYEQYF; J gene: TRBJ2-7; clone size: once; D gene: .; V gene: TRBV18
CDR3 DNA: TGTGCCAGTAGTATGAGTCTAGCGGGGGTGCGAGAGACCCAGTACTTC; CDR3 protein: CASSMSLAGVRETQYF; J gene: TRBJ2-5; clone size: once; D gene: TRBD2; V gene: TRBV19
CDR3 DNA: TGTGCCAGCAGCCCACTAGCGGGGGGCTACAATGAGCAGTTCTTC; CDR3 protein: CASSPLAGGYNEQFF; J gene: TRBJ2-1; clone size: .; D gene: TRBD2; V gene: TRBV7-9
CDR3 DNA: TGTGCCAGCAGCGACAGGGTCTCTGGAAACACCATATATTTT; CDR3 protein: CASSDRVSGNTIYF; J gene: TRBJ1-3; clone size: .; D gene: TRBD1; V gene: TRBV5-4
CDR3 DNA: TGCGCCAGCAGCTTAGATTCGGGACAGTCCACTGAAGCTTTCTTT; CDR3 protein: CASSLDSGQSTEAFF; J gene: TRBJ1-1; clone size: .; D gene: TRBD1; V gene: TRBV5-1
CDR3 DNA: TGTGCCAGCAGCGCCCCTGGCCAGGGAGGCTACACCTTC; CDR3 protein: CASSAPGQGGYTF; J gene: TRBJ1-2; clone size: .; D gene: .; V gene: TRBV7-3
CDR3 DNA: TGCGCCAGCAGGAGGCCGGGACTAGCGGGAAATGGTGGGTCCTACAATGAGCAGTTCTTC; CDR3 protein: CASRRPGLAGNGGSYNEQFF; J gene: TRBJ2-1; clone size: .; D gene: TRBD2; V gene: TRBV4-1
CDR3 DNA: TGTGCCAGCAGTTACCGGAGGGAATCCTACAATGAGCAGTTCTTC; CDR3 protein: CASSYRRESYNEQFF; J gene: TRBJ2-1; clone size: .; D gene: .; V gene: TRBV6-5
CDR3 DNA: TGTGCCAGCAGCTTAGAGGTAGCGCAGCCCCAGCATTTT; CDR3 protein: CASSLEVAQPQHF; J gene: TRBJ1-5; clone size: .; D gene: .; V gene: TRBV7-9
CDR3 DNA: TGTGCCAGCAGCTTACTACAGGGGGCGTATAACTATGGCTACACCTTC; CDR3 protein: CASSLLQGAYNYGYTF; J gene: TRBJ1-2; clone size: .; D gene: TRBD1; V gene: TRBV5-4
CDR3 DNA: TGTGCCAGCAGCGGGGGACTAGTTAGTGTTAATGAGCAGTTCTTC; CDR3 protein: CASSGGLVSVNEQFF; J gene: TRBJ2-1; clone size: .; D gene: TRBD2; V gene: TRBV5-4
CDR3 DNA: TGCGCCAGCAGCTTGAGCGGCTCCATCGGGGACGAGCAGTACTTC; CDR3 protein: CASSLSGSIGDEQYF; J gene: TRBJ2-7; clone size: .; D gene: .; V gene: TRBV5-1
CDR3 DNA: TGTGCCAGCAGCCGGGGACTACTCCAAGAGACCCAGTACTTC; CDR3 protein: CASSRGLLQETQYF; J gene: TRBJ2-5; clone size: .; D gene: TRBD2; V gene: TRBV5-5
CDR3 DNA: TGCGCCAGCAGCTCTTTCGCGGGGACGTGGAGCTCCTACGAGCAGTACTTC; CDR3 protein: CASSSFAGTWSSYEQYF; J gene: TRBJ2-7; clone size: once; D gene: .; V gene: TRBV5-1
CDR3 DNA: TGTGCCAGCAGGGCGACAGGGCCCAGCAATCAGCCCCAGCATTTT; CDR3 protein: CASRATGPSNQPQHF; J gene: TRBJ1-5; clone size: .; D gene: TRBD1; V gene: TRBV6-1
CDR3 DNA: TGTGCCAGCAGCTTTACCGGGACAGTAGGAAACACCATATATTTT; CDR3 protein: CASSFTGTVGNTIYF; J gene: TRBJ1-3; clone size: .; D gene: TRBD1; V gene: TRBV5-5